This T cell receptor beta chain was sequenced for a study of patients and donors after allogeneic stem cell transplantation. CDR3 length equals 15 residues. CDR1 and CDR2 from the germline V gene are SGHKS and YYEKEE (reference sequence). Trimming cost V 4 bases and J 0 bases, with 11 bases left between them. From the RT-PCR reads, TCRdb called clonotypes with MiXCR, one entry per CDR3 protein. The sample has about 200,000 distinct CDR3 sequences; 35% to 45% are singletons. The chain has TRBV5-5 and TRBJ2-1, with unresolved D. The clonotype was recovered from a human donor who was either an allogeneic HSCT recipient or a stem cell or donor lymphocyte infusion donor (not recorded which). It is not recorded whose cells these are; they may come from a transplant donor. The sequencing input was blood, either unsorted or a sorted T cell fraction (not recorded which). The CDR3 DNA sequence: TGTGCCAGCAGCCTGACACCCTCCTCCTACAATGAGCAGTTCTTC. As protein: CASSLTPSSYNEQFF.